This is a list of T cell receptor beta chains from one sample in a study of blood T cell repertoires in COVID-19. Sequenced by immunoSEQ multiplex PCR; TCRdb stores in-frame clones only, minus some. The table has some 380,000 clones, about 89% seen once. Sequenced sample: PBMCs or T cells enriched from blood (not recorded which). Every receptor here comes from a man aged 25 to 40 who had recovered from COVID-19. The CDR3 runs from the conserved cysteine through the conserved F or W. The order of the fields is D gene, J gene, clone size, V gene, CDR3 DNA, CDR3 protein. D genes are given only for firm matches. Clone size appears in some rows only: once, few, many, or a class for an expanded clone.

d_call: -; j_call: TRBJ1-2; clone_size: -; v_call: TRBV2; cdr3_nt: TGTGCCGGAAGAGCTCCACTTGACGGGGGCTACACCTTC; cdr3_aa: CAGRAPLDGGYTF
d_call: -; j_call: TRBJ2-3; clone_size: -; v_call: TRBV27; cdr3_nt: TGTGCCAGCAGTTTATCGAGCACAGACCTAGCGATGGGCACAGATACGCAGTATTTT; cdr3_aa: CASSLSSTDLAMGTDTQYF
d_call: -; j_call: TRBJ1-6; clone_size: -; v_call: TRBV19; cdr3_nt: TGTGCCAGTAGCCCCTATAATGAGGGACTTCGGTCACCCCTCCACTTT; cdr3_aa: CASSPYNEGLRSPLHF
d_call: TRBD1; j_call: TRBJ1-6; clone_size: -; v_call: TRBV3-1/TRBV3-2; cdr3_nt: TGTGCCAGCAGCCAAGGATTGGGACAGGTGGGTTCACCCCTCCACTTT; cdr3_aa: CASSQGLGQVGSPLHF
d_call: TRBD2; j_call: TRBJ2-5; clone_size: -; v_call: TRBV2; cdr3_nt: TGTGCCAGCAGTGAATCGTTAGCGGGGGCCCGCCCGGTCCAGTACTTC; cdr3_aa: CASSESLAGARPVQYF
d_call: -; j_call: TRBJ1-3; clone_size: -; v_call: TRBV3-1/TRBV3-2; cdr3_nt: TGTGCCAGCAGCCTACTCCCCGCTTTAAGCTCTGGAAACACCATATATTTT; cdr3_aa: CASSLLPALSSGNTIYF
d_call: TRBD1; j_call: TRBJ1-2; clone_size: once; v_call: TRBV12-3/TRBV12-4; cdr3_nt: TGTGCCAGCAGTTTGATCGACAGGGACGGCTACACCTTC; cdr3_aa: CASSLIDRDGYTF
d_call: -; j_call: TRBJ1-2; clone_size: -; v_call: TRBV30; cdr3_nt: TGTGCCTGGAAAATATCAGGGACTAATAGGGGCTACACCTTC; cdr3_aa: CAWKISGTNRGYTF
d_call: -; j_call: TRBJ1-1; clone_size: -; v_call: TRBV6-5; cdr3_nt: TGTGCCAGCACCGCAGGGAACACTGAAGCTTTCTTT; cdr3_aa: CASTAGNTEAFF
d_call: TRBD2; j_call: TRBJ2-1; clone_size: -; v_call: TRBV29-1; cdr3_nt: TGCAGCCATGCAGTTAGCGGGGGGAACAATGAGCAATTCTTC; cdr3_aa: CSHAVSGGNNEQFF
d_call: -; j_call: TRBJ1-2; clone_size: -; v_call: TRBV19; cdr3_nt: TGTGCCAGTAGCGGAGGCAGGTTAAAGGCGGACGGCTATGGCTACACCTTC; cdr3_aa: CASSGGRLKADGYGYTF
d_call: -; j_call: TRBJ1-5; clone_size: -; v_call: TRBV7-9; cdr3_nt: TGTGCCAGCAGCTTAGCGCCCCAACTGCCCCAGCATTTT; cdr3_aa: CASSLAPQLPQHF
d_call: TRBD1; j_call: TRBJ1-5; clone_size: -; v_call: TRBV5-1; cdr3_nt: TGCGCCAGCAGCTTCTCGACAGGGCAGCAGCCCCAGCATTTT; cdr3_aa: CASSFSTGQQPQHF
d_call: -; j_call: TRBJ1-6; clone_size: -; v_call: TRBV7-9; cdr3_nt: TGTGCCAGCAGCCGAGATAATTCACCCCTCCACTTT; cdr3_aa: CASSRDNSPLHF
d_call: -; j_call: TRBJ1-6; clone_size: -; v_call: TRBV10-3; cdr3_nt: TGTGCCATCAGCGCAGGAGGGACCAATTCACCCCTCCACTTT; cdr3_aa: CAISAGGTNSPLHF
d_call: -; j_call: TRBJ1-2; clone_size: -; v_call: TRBV7-6; cdr3_nt: TGTGCCAGCAGCTTAGAGGGAGACTATGGCTACACCTTC; cdr3_aa: CASSLEGDYGYTF
d_call: -; j_call: TRBJ1-5; clone_size: -; v_call: TRBV9; cdr3_nt: TGTGCCAGCAGCCCGAGGGAGGGAGTGGGTCAGCCCCAGCATTTT; cdr3_aa: CASSPREGVGQPQHF
d_call: -; j_call: TRBJ2-7; clone_size: -; v_call: TRBV19; cdr3_nt: TGTGCCAGTAGGGTGGGGAGCCTTAACTCCTACGAGCAGTACTTC; cdr3_aa: CASRVGSLNSYEQYF
d_call: TRBD1; j_call: TRBJ2-7; clone_size: -; v_call: TRBV19; cdr3_nt: TGTGCCAGTAACGACAGGGGGAACTACGAGCAGTACTTC; cdr3_aa: CASNDRGNYEQYF
d_call: TRBD2; j_call: TRBJ2-5; clone_size: -; v_call: TRBV12-5; cdr3_nt: TGTGCTACCACTTTGGGAGGGGCCCAGGAGACCCAGTACTTC; cdr3_aa: CATTLGGAQETQYF
d_call: -; j_call: TRBJ1-5; clone_size: -; v_call: TRBV3-1/TRBV3-2; cdr3_nt: TGTGCCAGCAGCCAATCGGCGGGCTACAATCAGCCCCAGCATTTT; cdr3_aa: CASSQSAGYNQPQHF
d_call: -; j_call: TRBJ1-6; clone_size: -; v_call: TRBV11-1; cdr3_nt: TGTGCCAGCAGCGGGCAGGATTCACCCCTCCACTTT; cdr3_aa: CASSGQDSPLHF
d_call: -; j_call: TRBJ1-2; clone_size: -; v_call: TRBV2; cdr3_nt: TGTGCCACCGAACCAGGGTTCTATGGCTACACCTTC; cdr3_aa: CATEPGFYGYTF
d_call: -; j_call: TRBJ2-5; clone_size: once; v_call: TRBV7-9; cdr3_nt: TGTGCCAGCAGCAAAAGGGGTAACCAAGAGACCCAGTACTTC; cdr3_aa: CASSKRGNQETQYF
d_call: -; j_call: TRBJ1-4; clone_size: -; v_call: TRBV6-5; cdr3_nt: TGTGCCAGCAGCCTACAAGCGAGCGGAGGTGAAAAACTGTTTTTT; cdr3_aa: CASSLQASGGEKLFF
d_call: -; j_call: TRBJ2-2; clone_size: -; v_call: TRBV18; cdr3_nt: TGTGCCAGCTCCCCTATAGGGGGCACCGGGGAGCTGTTTTTT; cdr3_aa: CASSPIGGTGELFF
d_call: -; j_call: TRBJ2-2; clone_size: -; v_call: TRBV3-1/TRBV3-2; cdr3_nt: TGTGCCACGCGGCCGGGGTACACCGGGGAGCTGTTTTTT; cdr3_aa: CATRPGYTGELFF
d_call: -; j_call: TRBJ2-7; clone_size: -; v_call: TRBV6-1; cdr3_nt: TGTGCCAGCAGTGAAGCCCCGGGGGGCGATCCCTCCTACGAGCAGTACTTC; cdr3_aa: CASSEAPGGDPSYEQYF
d_call: -; j_call: TRBJ2-2; clone_size: -; v_call: TRBV12-3/TRBV12-4; cdr3_nt: TGTGCCAGCAGTTGGCAGAACACCGGGGAGCTGTTTTTT; cdr3_aa: CASSWQNTGELFF
d_call: -; j_call: TRBJ1-2; clone_size: -; v_call: TRBV14; cdr3_nt: TGTGCCAGCAGCCAAGATTACAGCAACTATGGCTACACCTTC; cdr3_aa: CASSQDYSNYGYTF
d_call: -; j_call: TRBJ2-5; clone_size: -; v_call: TRBV7-9; cdr3_nt: TGTGCCAGCAGCGTAGTAGAGAGGCTAGAGACCCAGTACTTC; cdr3_aa: CASSVVERLETQYF
d_call: -; j_call: TRBJ2-1; clone_size: -; v_call: TRBV10-3; cdr3_nt: TGTGCCATTTCGTCGTTAGGGGATGAGCAGTTCTTC; cdr3_aa: CAISSLGDEQFF
d_call: TRBD1; j_call: TRBJ1-1; clone_size: once; v_call: TRBV19; cdr3_nt: TGTGCCAGTAGTATAGGACAGGGAAACACTGAAGCTTTCTTT; cdr3_aa: CASSIGQGNTEAFF
d_call: TRBD1; j_call: TRBJ2-5; clone_size: -; v_call: TRBV6-1; cdr3_nt: TGTGCCAGCAGTGAAAAGGGGGCGCGAGAGACCCAGTACTTC; cdr3_aa: CASSEKGARETQYF
d_call: -; j_call: TRBJ1-1; clone_size: -; v_call: TRBV5-6; cdr3_nt: TGTGCCAGCAGCTTGTTAAACACTGAAGCTTTCTTT; cdr3_aa: CASSLLNTEAFF
d_call: -; j_call: TRBJ2-7; clone_size: few; v_call: TRBV4-2; cdr3_nt: TGTGCCAGCAGCCAAGATCCGGGGACCTACGAGCAGTACTTC; cdr3_aa: CASSQDPGTYEQYF
d_call: -; j_call: TRBJ2-3; clone_size: few; v_call: TRBV7-9; cdr3_nt: TGTGCCAGCAGCCCACTAGATTCAGATACGCAGTATTTT; cdr3_aa: CASSPLDSDTQYF
d_call: TRBD1; j_call: TRBJ1-2; clone_size: -; v_call: TRBV10-2; cdr3_nt: TGCGCCAGCAGTGGACAGGGAGAAGGTTATGGCTACACCTTC; cdr3_aa: CASSGQGEGYGYTF
d_call: -; j_call: TRBJ2-7; clone_size: -; v_call: TRBV29-1; cdr3_nt: TGCAGCGCCGCGCGGGCGGACGAGCAGTACTTC; cdr3_aa: CSAARADEQYF
d_call: -; j_call: TRBJ1-1; clone_size: -; v_call: TRBV18; cdr3_nt: TGTGCCAGCTCAGCAGGGGCCACTGAAGCTTTCTTT; cdr3_aa: CASSAGATEAFF
d_call: -; j_call: TRBJ2-1; clone_size: -; v_call: TRBV4-1; cdr3_nt: TGCGCCAGCAGCCTCCGGGACTCGAGCTCCTACAATGAGCAGTTCTTC; cdr3_aa: CASSLRDSSSYNEQFF
d_call: TRBD1; j_call: TRBJ1-1; clone_size: -; v_call: TRBV3-1/TRBV3-2; cdr3_nt: TGTGCCAGCAGCGGGGGACAGGGCAGTGAAGCTTTCTTT; cdr3_aa: CASSGGQGSEAFF
d_call: -; j_call: TRBJ2-1; clone_size: few; v_call: TRBV20-1; cdr3_nt: TGCAGTGCTAGTCGCACAGACTACAATGAGCAGTTCTTC; cdr3_aa: CSASRTDYNEQFF
d_call: -; j_call: TRBJ2-3; clone_size: once; v_call: TRBV30; cdr3_nt: TGTGCCTGGAGTCGTGTGACTAGCACAGATACGCAGTATTTT; cdr3_aa: CAWSRVTSTDTQYF
d_call: -; j_call: TRBJ2-7; clone_size: -; v_call: TRBV5-1; cdr3_nt: TGCGCCAGCAGCATTCAACAGGGCGGCGAGCAGTACTTC; cdr3_aa: CASSIQQGGEQYF
d_call: -; j_call: TRBJ2-3; clone_size: -; v_call: TRBV7-8; cdr3_nt: TGTGCCAGCAGCTTAGTGGTCAGGGGGGGCACAGATACGCAGTATTTT; cdr3_aa: CASSLVVRGGTDTQYF
d_call: TRBD1; j_call: TRBJ2-7; clone_size: -; v_call: TRBV20-1; cdr3_nt: TGCAGTGCTGGACAGGGGTTCGAGCAGTACTTC; cdr3_aa: CSAGQGFEQYF